Sequencing of this T cell receptor beta chain was carried out in a study of blood T cell repertoires in COVID-19. Study-level background: Specimens from acute and convalescent COVID-19 originated in the United States, Italy and Spain. The cDNA or gDNA used as material had been derived from T cells, B-cell-depleted T cells, or PBMCs.

Clones were read by immunoSEQ multiplex PCR, and TCRdb kept only the in-frame ones, dropping some. The sample holds approximately 57,000 clones; roughly 89% are singletons and the top ten take around 4%. Germline V gene data show CDR1 as SGHDN and CDR2 as FVKESK. The CDR3 spans 15 residues. The V end lost 0 bases, the J end lost 5 bases, and 13 bases lay between the germline ends. The sequence was collected from a man in his fifties or sixties with acute or convalescent COVID-19. The rearrangement uses TRBV14 and TRBJ1-2, with TRBD1 as a possible D gene (6 bases). Sequencing was done on a sample of peripheral blood. Here the CDR3 reads CASSQDGGAEYGYTF. The CDR3 DNA reads as TGTGCCAGCAGCCAAGACGGGGGGGCGGAATATGGCTACACCTTC.